This entry lists 4 T cell receptor beta chains sequenced from one sample in a study of early stage breast cancer tumors. The repertoire was sequenced with immunoSEQ multiplex PCR; TCRdb's copy has only in-frame clones and lacks some. The sample includes 55,000 to 70,000 clones, approximately 80% of them seen just once. The sample consisted of blood. All receptors come from a person aged 40 to 49 with breast cancer.

The chain couples TRBV4-2 to TRBJ2-3; 12 bases fit TRBD2. The CDR3 runs to 17 residues. From germline, CDR1 is LGHNA and CDR2 YNFKEQ. With V trimmed by 3 bases and J by 7 bases, 11 bases remained unmatched. Here the CDR3 reads CASSQSSTSGSENTQYF. In DNA form, the CDR3 reads TGTGCCAGCAGCCAGTCCTCGACTAGCGGGAGCGAAAATACGCAGTATTTT.

This sequence joins TRBV25-1 and TRBJ1-2; 11 nucleotides agree with TRBD1. Per germline, CDR1 MGHDK and CDR2 SYGVNS. J lost 6 bases, V lost 7 bases, and 4 bases had no gene match. The CDR3 totals 13 residues. The CDR3 nucleotides are TGTGCCAGCATGGGACAGGGGGTCAATGGCTACACCTTC. It encodes CASMGQGVNGYTF.

The V and J genes are TRBV30 and TRBJ2-5, with TRBD2 as a possible D gene (5 bases). The CDR3 has 13 amino acids. Trimming removed 4 bases from V and 7 bases from J, with 16 bases in between. The V gene's germline CDR1 is GTSNPN and CDR2 SVGIG (reference sequence). CDR3 in amino acids: CAWTPSLGGTQYF. CDR3 DNA sequence: TGTGCCTGGACCCCTTCACTTGGAGGGACCCAGTACTTC. Full variable domain (missing parts from reference TRBV30 and TRBJ2-5): SQTIHQWPATLVQPVGSPLSLECTVEGTSNPNLYWYRQAAGRGLQLLFYSVGIGQISSEVPQNLSASRPQDRQFILSSKKLLLSDSGFYLCAWTPSLGGTQYFGPGTRLLVL.

The V and J genes are TRBV19 and TRBJ2-7, with a weak D call TRBD2 (7 bases). Germline V lookup: CDR1 LNHDA, CDR2 SQIVND (reference sequence). Trimming shortened V by 6 bases and J by 2 bases, and 17 bases separated the two germline ends. CDR3 size: 15 residues. For the CDR3, the DNA is TGTGCCAGTAGCCAGGGGCGGCGGGAGACCTACGAGCAGTACTTC. Protein sequence: CASSQGRRETYEQYF.